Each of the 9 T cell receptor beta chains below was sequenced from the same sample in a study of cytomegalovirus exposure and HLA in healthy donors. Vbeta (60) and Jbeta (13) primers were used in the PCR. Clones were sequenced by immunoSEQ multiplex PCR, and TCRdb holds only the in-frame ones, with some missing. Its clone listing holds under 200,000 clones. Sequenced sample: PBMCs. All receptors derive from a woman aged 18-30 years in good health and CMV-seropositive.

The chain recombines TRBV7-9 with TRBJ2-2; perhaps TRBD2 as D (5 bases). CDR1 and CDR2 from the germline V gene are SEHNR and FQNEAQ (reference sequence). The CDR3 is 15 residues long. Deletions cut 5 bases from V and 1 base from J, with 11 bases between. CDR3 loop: CASSPPAGNTGELFF. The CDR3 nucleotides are TGTGCCAGCAGCCCCCCGGCGGGGAACACCGGGGAGCTGTTTTTT.

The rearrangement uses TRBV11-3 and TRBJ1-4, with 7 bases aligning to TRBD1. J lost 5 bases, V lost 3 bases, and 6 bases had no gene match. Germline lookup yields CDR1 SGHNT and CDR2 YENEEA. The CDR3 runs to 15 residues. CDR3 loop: CASSFTGAKNEKLFF. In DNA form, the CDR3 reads TGTGCCAGCAGCTTCACAGGGGCGAAGAATGAAAAACTGTTTTTT.

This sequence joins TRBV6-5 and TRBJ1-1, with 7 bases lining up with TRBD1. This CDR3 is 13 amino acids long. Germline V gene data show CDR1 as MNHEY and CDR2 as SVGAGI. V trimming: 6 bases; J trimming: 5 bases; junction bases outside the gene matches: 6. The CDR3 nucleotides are TGTGCCAGCAGCGTGGACAGGCAGACTGAAGCTTTCTTT. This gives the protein CASSVDRQTEAFF.

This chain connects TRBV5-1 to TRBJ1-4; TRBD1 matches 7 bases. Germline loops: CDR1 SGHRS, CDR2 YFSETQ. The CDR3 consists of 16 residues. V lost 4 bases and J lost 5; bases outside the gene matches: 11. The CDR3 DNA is TGCGCCAGCAGCCTATCAATCGACAGGGAGAATGAAAAACTGTTTTTT. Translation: CASSLSIDRENEKLFF.

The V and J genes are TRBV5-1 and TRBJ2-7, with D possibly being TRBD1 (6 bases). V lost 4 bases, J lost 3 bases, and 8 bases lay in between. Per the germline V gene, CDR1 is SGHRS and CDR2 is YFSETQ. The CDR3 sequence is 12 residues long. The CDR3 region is CASSVDSYEQYF. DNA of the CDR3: TGCGCCAGCAGCGTGGACAGCTACGAGCAGTACTTC.

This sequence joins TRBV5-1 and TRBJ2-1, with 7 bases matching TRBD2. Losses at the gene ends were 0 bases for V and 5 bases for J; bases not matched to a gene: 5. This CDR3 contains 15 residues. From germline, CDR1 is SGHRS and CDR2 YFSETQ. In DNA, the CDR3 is TGCGCCAGCAGCTTGGTAGGACTAGGGAACAATGAGCAGTTCTTC. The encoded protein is CASSLVGLGNNEQFF.

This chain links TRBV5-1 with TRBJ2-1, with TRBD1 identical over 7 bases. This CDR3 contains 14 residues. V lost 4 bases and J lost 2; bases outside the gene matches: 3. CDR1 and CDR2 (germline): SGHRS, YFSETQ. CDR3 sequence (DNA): TGCGCCAGCAGCCCCGACAGGGCCTACAATGAGCAGTTCTTC. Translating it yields CASSPDRAYNEQFF.

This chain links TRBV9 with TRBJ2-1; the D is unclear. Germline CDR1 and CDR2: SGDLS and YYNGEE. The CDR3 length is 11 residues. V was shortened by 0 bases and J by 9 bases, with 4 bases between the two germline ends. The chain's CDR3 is CASSVAGEQFF. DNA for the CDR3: TGTGCCAGCAGCGTAGCCGGTGAGCAGTTCTTC.

CDR3 amino acids: CASSLAYSGSTEQYF. The DNA of the CDR3 is TGCGCCAGCAGCTTGGCCTATAGCGGGAGTACCGAGCAGTACTTC. The chain carries TRBV5-1 and TRBJ2-5; TRBD2 matches at 9 bases. The J call is doubtful: the DNA matches TRBJ2-7 better. Germline lookup yields CDR1 SGHRS and CDR2 YFSETQ. This CDR3 region has 15 residues.